The subject of this entry is one TCR beta chain. Its cognate antigen is unknown. The study sampled blood at baseline, cycle 4 day 1, and cycle 7 day 1. This specimen comes from a study of OX40 agonist ivuxolimab in advanced cancers. On the study more broadly: Ivuxolimab, an agonist antibody against OX40 (CD134), was given to patients.

Study outcomes and limitations: Clonal expansion by week 6 occurred in CD4+ and CD8+ blood T cells (at 0.1 to 3.0 mg/kg).

V dropped 7 bases and J dropped 2; count of bases not matched to a gene: 8. This CDR3 contains 15 residues. Germline V gene lookup returns CDR1 LNHDA and CDR2 SQIVND (reference sequence). TCRdb's copy holds only in-frame clones and misses some; the assay was immunoSEQ multiplex PCR. The table lists over 65,000 clones, 75% to 90% of them singletons. This chain uses TRBV19 with TRBJ1-5, with 7 bases identical to TRBD1. Sample: CD4+ or CD8+ T cells sorted from blood, taken in a trial of the OX40 agonist ivuxolimab. This sequence was found in an adult with an advanced solid tumor such as melanoma, head and neck, liver or kidney cancer. Written as DNA, the CDR3 is TGTGCCAGTACCAGACAGGGCCTTCGCAATCAGCCCCAGCATTTT. Its protein product is CASTRQGLRNQPQHF.